One sample yielded the 25 T cell receptor beta chains listed below, sequenced in a study of blood T cell repertoires in COVID-19. Only in-frame clones appear in the TCRdb table, and some are missing; sequencing was by immunoSEQ multiplex PCR. The sample has 85,000 to 120,000 clones, around 90% seen once. The sample was peripheral blood. These receptor sequences come from a woman between 50 and 59 years old with COVID-19, enrolled during active disease.

The chain links TRBV3-1 (or the pseudogene TRBV3-2) to TRBJ2-7, with TRBD2 matching over 7 bases. CDR3 length: 13 residues. Germline V CDR1 and CDR2: LGHDT, YNNKEL (reference sequence). Trimming removed 1 base from V and 6 bases from J; junction bases left unmatched: 3. The CDR3 reads CASSQASGGEQYV. CDR3 coding DNA: TGTGCCAGCAGCCAAGCTTCGGGAGGCGAGCAGTACGTC.

The J gene is TRBJ1-1, the V gene TRBV18; D remains ambiguous. The CDR3 contains 14 residues. V was shortened by 8 bases and J by 4 bases, with 17 bases between the two germline ends. The V gene's germline CDR1 is KGHSH and CDR2 LQKENI. In nucleotides, the CDR3 is TGTGCCAGCGCCGACCGTTCTCGGGGCACTGAAGCTTTCTTT. Its protein is CASADRSRGTEAFF. Full variable domain (remainder filled in from reference TRBV18 and TRBJ1-1): NAGVMQNPRHLVRRRGQEARLRCSPMKGHSHVYWYRQLPEEGLKFMVYLQKENIIDESGMPKERFSAEFPKEGPSILRIQQVVRGDSAAYFCASADRSRGTEAFFGQGTRLTVV.

The CDR3 sequence: CASSLEMAGGQPQHF. The CDR3 bases are TGTGCCAGCAGCTTAGAAATGGCAGGGGGCCAGCCCCAGCATTTT. This chain uses TRBV7-2 with TRBJ1-5; 8 bases map to TRBD1. Germline V gene sequence: CDR1 SGHTA, CDR2 FQGNSA. There are 15 residues in the CDR3. The V gene end was trimmed by 1 base and the J gene end by 7 bases; junction bases not matched to a gene: 6.

In its sample, this clone was seen once. The same CDR3 can be traced to other DNA sequences in this sample. The rearrangement joins TRBV2 to TRBJ2-2; D possibly corresponds to TRBD2 (7 bases). V lost 5 bases, J lost 5 bases, and 18 bases lay in between. The CDR3 totals 16 residues. The germline V gene has CDR1 SNHLY and CDR2 FYNNEI. Here the CDR3 DNA reads TGTGCCAGCAGTCCGGGGGGCAGGGGTCGGACCGGGGAGCTGTTTTTT. Protein product: CASSPGGRGRTGELFF.

The chain recombines TRBV11-2 with TRBJ2-2; 9 nucleotides agree with TRBD2. V shed 5 bases and J 5 bases; nucleotides not matched to a gene: 15. The CDR3 is made up of 18 amino acids. Germline V gives CDR1 SGHAT, CDR2 FQNNGV. The CDR3 sequence is CASSLRLAGGARTGELFF. In nucleotides, the CDR3 is TGTGCCAGCAGCCTTCGACTGGCGGGGGGGGCCCGGACCGGGGAGCTGTTTTTT.

This clone has only one observation. The V and J genes are TRBV19 and TRBJ1-6; D possibly corresponds to TRBD1 (5 bases). Germline CDR1 reads LNHDA; CDR2 reads SQIVND (reference sequence). CDR3 size: 13 residues. The germline V and J ends were trimmed by 5 bases and 7 bases, with 9 bases remaining between them. The CDR3 protein is CASSPPGNSPLHF. CDR3 bases: TGTGCCAGTAGTCCGCCAGGGAATTCACCCCTCCACTTT.

This clone was recorded a few times. This chain connects TRBV7-3 to TRBJ1-6; maybe TRBD1 (5 bases). The length of the CDR3 is 13 residues. The V and J ends lost 4 bases and 7 bases respectively, with 8 bases between them. The germline V gene has CDR1 SGHTA and CDR2 FQGTGA. CDR3 DNA sequence: TGTGCCAGCAGCTCATACAGGAATTCACCCCTCCACTTT. Its translation is CASSSYRNSPLHF.

The gene calls are TRBV10-3 and TRBJ1-1; D not resolved. The germline V gene encodes CDR1 ENHRY and CDR2 SYGVKD. V was pared by 7 bases and J by 5 bases, with 17 bases between. The CDR3 covers 14 residues. As DNA, the CDR3 is TGTGCCATCACCCGCACGGACGGCGGGACTGAAGCTTTCTTT. Its translation is CAITRTDGGTEAFF.

The chain combines TRBV7-9 with TRBJ2-2, with 8 bases lining up with TRBD1. Per the germline V gene, CDR1 is SEHNR and CDR2 is FQNEAQ (reference sequence). The CDR3 totals 14 residues. V shed 6 bases and J 4 bases; nucleotides not matched to a gene: 4. CDR3 sequence: CASRRTGRTGELFF. CDR3 nucleotide sequence: TGTGCCAGCAGAAGGACAGGGCGCACCGGGGAGCTGTTTTTT.

The chain recombines TRBV7-6 with TRBJ2-5; 13 bases align to TRBD2. The CDR3 runs to 17 residues. Germline CDR1 SGHVS, CDR2 FNYEAQ. With V trimmed by 1 base and J by 1 base, 3 bases remained unmatched. The CDR3 loop is CASSLGRLAGGQETQYF. The CDR3, as DNA: TGTGCCAGCAGCTTAGGGAGACTAGCGGGGGGCCAAGAGACCCAGTACTTC. Together with reference TRBV7-6 and TRBJ2-5, the CDR3 gives the full variable domain: GAGVSQSPRYKVTKRGQDVALRCDPISGHVSLYWYRQALGQGPEFLTYFNYEAQQDKSGLPNDRFSAERPEGSISTLTIQRTEQRDSAMYRCASSLGRLAGGQETQYFGPGTRLLVL.

The chain recombines TRBV6-1 with TRBJ1-6; D is undetermined. This CDR3 has 14 residues. Per germline, CDR1 MNHNS and CDR2 SASEGT. V lost 0 bases and J 8 bases, leaving 8 bases between the germline ends. The DNA for the CDR3 is TGTGCCAGCAGTGAAGCAGAGCCCTATTCACCCCTCCACTTT. This gives the protein CASSEAEPYSPLHF.

The rearrangement uses TRBV24-1 and TRBJ1-1, with D maybe TRBD1 (5 bases). Trimming removed 4 bases from V and 4 bases from J, with 12 bases in between. The CDR3 sequence is 14 residues long. Germline V gene sequence: CDR1 KGHDR, CDR2 SFDVKD. CDR3 amino acids: CATSEAGTGTEAFF. In nucleotides, the CDR3 is TGTGCCACCAGTGAGGCGGGGACGGGCACTGAAGCTTTCTTT.

In its sample, this clone was seen once. This chain links TRBV12-3 or TRBV12-4 with TRBJ1-1; tentatively, D is TRBD1 (6 bases). The V gene lost 5 bases and the J gene lost 7 bases, with 11 bases spanning the gap. This CDR3 has 12 amino acids. The CDR3 loop is CASSRTDSEAFF. In DNA form, the CDR3 reads TGTGCCAGCAGTAGAACGGACAGTGAAGCTTTCTTT.

In DNA, the CDR3 is TGCAGTGCTAGCGGGGATGAGACCCAGTACTTC. It yields the protein CSASGDETQYF. The chain recombines TRBV20-1 with TRBJ2-5; maybe TRBD2 (5 bases). This CDR3 has 11 residues. Germline V gives CDR1 DFQATT, CDR2 SNEGSKA (reference sequence). V was cut by 3 bases and J by 5 bases, with 7 bases left in between.

The chain carries TRBV28 and TRBJ1-2; 8 bases fit TRBD1. CDR3 length equals 13 residues. V lost 7 bases to trimming and J lost 6 bases; unmatched junction nucleotides: 7. Germline CDR1 and CDR2: MDHEN and SYDVKM. The CDR3 protein is CASTDRGRDGYTF. The CDR3 coding sequence is TGTGCCAGCACCGACAGGGGTAGAGATGGCTACACCTTC.

The rearrangement joins TRBV5-1 to TRBJ2-2; D perhaps matches TRBD2 (6 bases). The CDR3 is made up of 15 amino acids. Deletions cut 4 bases from V and 2 bases from J, with 12 bases between. CDR1 is SGHRS, CDR2 YFSETQ, per germline. The CDR3 loop reads CASSPGTHNTGELFF. Written as DNA, the CDR3 is TGCGCCAGCAGCCCGGGGACTCACAACACCGGGGAGCTGTTTTTT.

The rearrangement links TRBV5-1 to TRBJ2-3, with 7 bases fitting TRBD1. Germline CDR1 is SGHRS and CDR2 is YFSETQ. The CDR3 extends over 16 amino acids. Losses at the gene ends were 2 bases for V and 0 bases for J; bases not matched to a gene: 6. The CDR3 bases are TGCGCCAGCAGCTTTGGGACAGCTAGTAGCACAGATACGCAGTATTTT. Its protein product is CASSFGTASSTDTQYF.

The chain carries TRBV27 and TRBJ2-3; maybe TRBD1 (6 bases). The CDR3 loop spans 15 amino acids. Per the germline V gene, CDR1 is MNHEY and CDR2 is SMNVEV (reference sequence). V lost 5 bases, J lost 3 bases, and 15 bases lay in between. The CDR3 coding sequence is TGTGCCAGCAGTAACCAGGGGATTGTAACAGATACGCAGTATTTT. Translation gives CASSNQGIVTDTQYF.

The rearrangement links TRBV5-1 to TRBJ2-7; weak D call: TRBD1 (5 bases). The CDR3 sequence is 14 residues long. Germline CDR1 reads SGHRS; CDR2 reads YFSETQ. V lost 0 bases to trimming and J lost 7 bases, with 14 bases between them. The chain's CDR3 is CASSLGPRDKEQYV. As DNA, the CDR3 is TGCGCCAGCAGCTTGGGTCCCAGGGATAAAGAGCAGTACGTC.

The CDR3 nucleotides read TGTGCCAGCAGCGTAGACATAAATCAGCCCCAGCATTTT. This codes for CASSVDINQPQHF. This chain connects TRBV9 to TRBJ1-5; D call uncertain. Germline V lookup: CDR1 SGDLS, CDR2 YYNGEE. This CDR3 region has 13 residues. With 0 bases removed from V and 4 bases from J, the gap between germline ends came to 5 bases.

The table lists this clone with a few counts. Because the CDR3's place on the DNA is in doubt, the DNA is left out and the CDR3 is given as listed by TCRdb. The V call is TRBV29-1, the J call TRBJ1-2; the table's D call, TRBD1, has no DNA check behind it. Both ends counted, the CDR3 spans 14 residues. In germline, CDR1 is SQVTM, CDR2 ANQGSEA. The CDR3 reads CSVASGTGFSPTFF.

This chain connects TRBV2 to TRBJ2-3; D call uncertain. V was pared by 7 bases and J by 2 bases, with 7 bases between. The CDR3 totals 12 residues. Looked up from germline, CDR1 is SNHLY and CDR2 is FYNNEI. The CDR3 nucleotides are TGTGCCAGCACTTTTTCCACAGATACGCAGTATTTT. It specifies CASTFSTDTQYF.

The chain joins TRBV6-6 to TRBJ2-7, with 11 nucleotides matching TRBD2. The CDR3 covers 14 residues. In germline, CDR1 is MNHNY, CDR2 SVGAGI (reference sequence). The V segment lost 6 bases and the J segment 6 bases; nucleotides outside the gene matches: 7. For the CDR3, the DNA is TGTGCCAGCAGCTTAGCGGGGGGGCTTTCCGAGCAGTACTTC. Residues: CASSLAGGLSEQYF.

This chain uses TRBV7-2 with TRBJ1-2; 11 bases fit TRBD1. The CDR3 totals 14 residues. The trim removed 4 bases at V and 8 bases at J, leaving 6 bases unmatched. Germline V CDR1 and CDR2: SGHTA, FQGNSA. This CDR3 is CASSSGQGVIGYTF. In nucleotides, the CDR3 is TGTGCCAGCAGCTCGGGACAGGGGGTAATAGGCTACACCTTC.

The CDR3 loop is CASSLARQGGFYGYTF. The CDR3 nucleotides read TGTGCCAGCAGCTTAGCCCGACAGGGGGGGTTCTATGGCTACACCTTC. V and J are TRBV7-2 and TRBJ1-2; 9 bases align to TRBD1. Losses at the gene ends were 0 bases for V and 4 bases for J; bases not matched to a gene: 6. Germline-derived CDR1 and CDR2 are SGHTA and FQGNSA. The CDR3 runs 16 residues.